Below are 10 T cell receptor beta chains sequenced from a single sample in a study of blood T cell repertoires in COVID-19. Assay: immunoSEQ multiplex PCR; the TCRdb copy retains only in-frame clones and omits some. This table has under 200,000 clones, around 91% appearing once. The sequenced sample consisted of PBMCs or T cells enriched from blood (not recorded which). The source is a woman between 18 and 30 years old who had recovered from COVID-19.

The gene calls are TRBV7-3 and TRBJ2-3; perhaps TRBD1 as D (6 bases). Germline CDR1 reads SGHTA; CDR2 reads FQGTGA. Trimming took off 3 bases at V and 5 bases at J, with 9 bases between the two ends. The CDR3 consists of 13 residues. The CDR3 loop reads CASSFQGQDTQYF. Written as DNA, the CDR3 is TGTGCCAGCAGCTTCCAGGGGCAAGATACGCAGTATTTT.

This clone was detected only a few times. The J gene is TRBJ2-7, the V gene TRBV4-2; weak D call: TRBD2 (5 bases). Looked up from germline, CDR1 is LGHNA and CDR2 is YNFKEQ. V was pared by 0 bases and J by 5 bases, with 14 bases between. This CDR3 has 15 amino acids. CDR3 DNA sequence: TGTGCCAGCAGCCAAGATGTACTAGTTGCCGACGAGCAGTACTTC. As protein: CASSQDVLVADEQYF.

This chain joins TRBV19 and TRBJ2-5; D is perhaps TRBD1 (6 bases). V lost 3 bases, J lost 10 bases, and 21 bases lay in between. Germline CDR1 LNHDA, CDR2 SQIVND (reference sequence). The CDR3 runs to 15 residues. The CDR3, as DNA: TGTGCCAGTAGTATGGGAGCCTCAAACAGGGTCAACCAGTACTTC. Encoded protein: CASSMGASNRVNQYF.

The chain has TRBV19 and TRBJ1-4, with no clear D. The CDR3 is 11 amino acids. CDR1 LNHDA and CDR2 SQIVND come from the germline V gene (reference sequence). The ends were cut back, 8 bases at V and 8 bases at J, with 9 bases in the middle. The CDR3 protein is CASQDGEKLFF. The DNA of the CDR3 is TGTGCCAGTCAAGACGGGGAAAAACTGTTTTTT. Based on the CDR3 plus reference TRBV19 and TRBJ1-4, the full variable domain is DGGITQSPKYLFRKEGQNVTLSCEQNLNHDAMYWYRQDPGQGLRLIYYSQIVNDFQKGDIAEGYSVSREKKESFPLTVTSAQKNPTAFYLCASQDGEKLFFGSGTQLSVL.

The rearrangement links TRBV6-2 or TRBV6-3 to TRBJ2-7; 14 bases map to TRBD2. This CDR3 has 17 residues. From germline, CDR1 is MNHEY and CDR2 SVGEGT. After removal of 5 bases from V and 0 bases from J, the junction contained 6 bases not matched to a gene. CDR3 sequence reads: CASSTRLAGGGSYEQYF. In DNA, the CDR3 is TGTGCCAGCAGTACCCGACTAGCGGGAGGGGGCTCCTACGAGCAGTACTTC.

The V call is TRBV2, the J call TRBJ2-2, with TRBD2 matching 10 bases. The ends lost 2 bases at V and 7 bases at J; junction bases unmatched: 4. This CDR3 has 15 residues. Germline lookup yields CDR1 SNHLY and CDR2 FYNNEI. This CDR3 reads CASSERTSGYGELFF. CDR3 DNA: TGTGCCAGCAGTGAAAGGACTAGCGGATACGGGGAGCTGTTTTTT.

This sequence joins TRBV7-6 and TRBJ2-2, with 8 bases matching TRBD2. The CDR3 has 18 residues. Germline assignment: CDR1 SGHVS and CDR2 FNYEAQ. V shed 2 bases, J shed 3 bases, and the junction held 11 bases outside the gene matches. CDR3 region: CASSLPPAGTSYTGELFF. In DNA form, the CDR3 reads TGTGCCAGCAGCTTACCCCCCGCCGGGACTAGTTACACCGGGGAGCTGTTTTTT. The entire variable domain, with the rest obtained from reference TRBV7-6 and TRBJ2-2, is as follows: GAGVSQSPRYKVTKRGQDVALRCDPISGHVSLYWYRQALGQGPEFLTYFNYEAQQDKSGLPNDRFSAERPEGSISTLTIQRTEQRDSAMYRCASSLPPAGTSYTGELFFGEGSRLTVL.

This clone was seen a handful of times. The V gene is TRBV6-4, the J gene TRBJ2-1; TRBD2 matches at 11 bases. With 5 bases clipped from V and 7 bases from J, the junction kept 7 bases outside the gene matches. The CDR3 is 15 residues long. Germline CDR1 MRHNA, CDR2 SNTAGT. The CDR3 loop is CASSTTSGSSNEQFF. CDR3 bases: TGTGCCAGCAGTACCACTAGCGGGAGTTCAAATGAGCAGTTCTTC.

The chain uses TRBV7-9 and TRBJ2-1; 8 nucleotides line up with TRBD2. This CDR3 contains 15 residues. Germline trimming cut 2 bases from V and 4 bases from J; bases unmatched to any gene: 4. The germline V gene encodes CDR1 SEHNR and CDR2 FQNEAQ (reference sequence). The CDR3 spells CASSLIAGGYNEQFF. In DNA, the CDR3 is TGTGCCAGCAGCTTAATCGCGGGAGGTTACAATGAGCAGTTCTTC.

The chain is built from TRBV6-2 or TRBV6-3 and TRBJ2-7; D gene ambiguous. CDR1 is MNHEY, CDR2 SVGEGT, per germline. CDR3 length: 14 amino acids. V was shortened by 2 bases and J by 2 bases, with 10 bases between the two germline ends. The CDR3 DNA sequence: TGTGCCAGCAGTTACACTGCCTTTACCTACGAGCAGTACTTC. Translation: CASSYTAFTYEQYF.